A single T cell receptor (beta chain) is shown here with its context. The sample belongs to a study of cytomegalovirus exposure and HLA in healthy donors. Germline-derived CDR1 and CDR2 are PRHDT and FYEKMQ (reference sequence). V gave up 4 bases and J gave up 3 bases; unmatched junction bases: 8. There are 16 residues in the CDR3. Method: immunoSEQ multiplex PCR; TCRdb's copy keeps in-frame clones and lacks some. The sample holds some 170,000 clones, around nine tenths seen once. The clonotype was recovered from a man aged 25-40 years in good health and CMV-seropositive. The chain recombines TRBV13 with TRBJ2-2; 7 bases fit TRBD1. Material for sequencing was PBMCs. The CDR3 loop is CASSSKTGPDTGELFF. CDR3 coding DNA: TGTGCCAGCAGCTCAAAGACAGGGCCCGACACCGGGGAGCTGTTTTTT.